The 18 T cell receptor beta chains below were found in one sample sequenced in a study of shared clonotypes between healthy human individuals. Profiling relied on immunoSEQ multiplex PCR, and the TCRdb table lists in-frame clones only, not all of them. The sample has nearly 750,000 clones; 72% are singletons. Sequencing was carried out using memory CD4+ T cells sorted from blood. The subset was: CD45RA-negative fraction. Receptor source: a woman aged 30 to 39 in good health.

This clone was counted a few times. A much larger clone is a single base away; this may be a read error. Other DNA sequences in this sample translate to the same CDR3. The chain uses TRBV5-1 and TRBJ2-2, with D tentatively TRBD1 or TRBD2 (5 bases each). The CDR3 runs to 15 residues. The V and J ends lost 2 bases and 1 base respectively, with 9 bases between them. Germline loops: CDR1 SGHRS, CDR2 YFSETQ. CDR3 nucleotides: TGCGCCAGCAGCTTCGGGACGGAGAACACCGGGGAGCTGTTTTTT. It codes for CASSFGTENTGELFF.

The J gene is TRBJ1-2, the V gene TRBV5-5; 8 nucleotides agree with TRBD1. The CDR3 runs 15 residues. CDR1 SGHKS and CDR2 YYEKEE come from the germline V gene (reference sequence). Trimming took 4 bases from V and 4 from J; bases not matched to a gene: 9. The CDR3 DNA reads TGTGCCAGCAGCCGAGCTGCCGGACAGGGCTATGGCTACACCTTC. Its translation is CASSRAAGQGYGYTF.

CDR3 protein: CASSLYGRQETQYF. Written as DNA, the CDR3 is TGTGCCAGCAGTTTATACGGCAGACAAGAGACCCAGTACTTC. The V and J genes are TRBV27 and TRBJ2-5, with unresolved D. The CDR3 is 14 amino acids. CDR1 and CDR2 from the germline V gene are MNHEY and SMNVEV (reference sequence). V gave up 1 base and J gave up 2 bases, with 8 bases separating them.

V and J are TRBV6-1 and TRBJ1-1; 7 positions agree with TRBD1. There are 14 residues in the CDR3. Germline CDR1 and CDR2: MNHNS and SASEGT. The V segment lost 7 bases and the J segment 1 base; nucleotides outside the gene matches: 6. CDR3 protein: CASIRQGRNTEAFF. DNA for the CDR3: TGTGCCAGCATTCGACAGGGAAGGAACACTGAAGCTTTCTTT.

This rearrangement joins TRBV4-1 to TRBJ1-2, with 10 bases matching TRBD1. Per the germline V gene, CDR1 is MGHRA and CDR2 is YSYEKL. The CDR3 covers 16 residues. With V trimmed by 2 bases and J by 2 bases, 5 bases remained unmatched. CDR3 in amino acids: CASSQPRQGANYGYTF. As DNA, the CDR3 is TGCGCCAGCAGCCAACCCCGACAGGGGGCAAACTATGGCTACACCTTC.

This chain uses TRBV28 with TRBJ2-3; TRBD2 aligns across 10 bases. The J segment lost 3 bases and the V segment lost 6 bases, leaving 9 bases of the junction unmatched. The V gene's germline CDR1 is MDHEN and CDR2 SYDVKM. The CDR3 is 16 residues long. CDR3 loop: CASRRFGTSVTDTQYF. CDR3 nucleotide sequence: TGTGCCAGCAGAAGGTTTGGGACTAGCGTGACAGATACGCAGTATTTT.

CDR3 in DNA: TGTGCCAGCAGTGAACCCCCGGGGGACCCTCCTGGGGCGCAGTATTTT. Translated, it gives CASSEPPGDPPGAQYF. The rearrangement links TRBV25-1 to TRBJ2-3, with D possibly TRBD2 on 6 matching bases. The V end was cut by 2 bases, the J end by 10 bases, with 22 bases between. Germline V gene sequence: CDR1 MGHDK, CDR2 SYGVNS. This CDR3 region has 16 residues. The full variable domain, rest sourced from reference TRBV25-1 and TRBJ2-3, is EADIYQTPRYLVIGTGKKITLECSQTMGHDKMYWYQQDPGMELHLIHYSYGVNSTEKGDLSSESTVSRIRTEHFPLTLESARPSHTSQYLCASSEPPGDPPGAQYFGPGTRLTVL.

This clone was seen a single time. The chain uses TRBV28 and TRBJ2-7; 9 positions agree with TRBD2. CDR1 and CDR2 from the germline V gene are MDHEN and SYDVKM. The CDR3 loop spans 14 amino acids. J was trimmed by 7 bases and V by 2 bases; bases with no gene match: 6. The DNA for the CDR3 is TGTGCCAGCAGTTTAAGCGGGAGGACGCGAGAGCAGTACTTC. Its translation is CASSLSGRTREQYF.

The V call is TRBV28, the J call TRBJ1-2, with TRBD1 identical over 10 bases. The CDR3 contains 13 residues. Germline-derived CDR1 and CDR2 are MDHEN and SYDVKM. V was pared by 8 bases and J by 7 bases, with 7 bases of the junction left unmatched. The CDR3 DNA reads TGTGCCAGCGGGACAGGGGATATGAGTGGCTACACCTTC. Encoded protein: CASGTGDMSGYTF.

The CDR3 DNA reads TGCGCCAGCAGTATTGGGGAGACTGAAGCTTTCTTT. Its protein is CASSIGETEAFF. This sequence joins TRBV5-1 and TRBJ1-1, with D uncertain. Germline CDR1 reads SGHRS; CDR2 reads YFSETQ. Trimming removed 5 bases at V and 5 bases at J, with 10 bases between. The length of the CDR3 is 12 residues. Filled out from reference TRBV5-1 and TRBJ1-1, the complete variable domain reads KAGVTQTPRYLIKTRGQQVTLSCSPISGHRSVSWYQQTPGQGLQFLFEYFSETQRNKGNFPGRFSGRQFSNSRSEMNVSTLELGDSALYLCASSIGETEAFFGQGTRLTVV.

The rearrangement uses TRBV15 and TRBJ2-5; 8 positions agree with TRBD1. CDR1 LNHNV and CDR2 YYDKDF come from the germline V gene (reference sequence). The V segment lost 8 bases and the J segment 6 bases; nucleotides outside the gene matches: 14. The CDR3 sequence is 15 residues long. CDR3 DNA: TGTGCCACCCAGGACAGGGTCGGGGTGGAAAAGACCCAGTACTTC. Translating it yields CATQDRVGVEKTQYF.

The chain joins TRBV7-6 to TRBJ1-3; 9 positions match TRBD1. The CDR3 contains 16 residues. The V gene end was trimmed by 3 bases and the J gene end by 7 bases; junction bases not matched to a gene: 10. Germline CDR1 reads SGHVS; CDR2 reads FNYEAQ. This CDR3 reads CASSFPGQGDANTIYF. CDR3 coding DNA: TGTGCCAGCAGCTTCCCGGGACAGGGCGACGCGAACACCATATATTTT.

This clone was counted a single time. The gene calls are TRBV28 and TRBJ2-7; 12 nucleotides agree with TRBD2. The CDR3 spans 18 residues. Trimming cost V 4 bases and J 3 bases; bases outside gene matches: 13. From germline, CDR1 is MDHEN and CDR2 SYDVKM. In DNA form, the CDR3 reads TGTGCCAGCAGTTCCCCCACTAGCGGGAGGTTCCGTTTCTACGAGCAGTACTTC. Protein: CASSSPTSGRFRFYEQYF.

J is TRBJ2-3 and V is TRBV11-2; D is possibly TRBD1 (6 bases). CDR3 length: 15 residues. Germline CDR1 reads SGHAT; CDR2 reads FQNNGV. V lost 6 bases and J lost 7, with 20 bases in between. The CDR3 is CASSQPPGHTNTQYF. Written as DNA, the CDR3 is TGTGCCAGCAGTCAACCCCCGGGACACACTAATACGCAGTATTTT. The variable domain in full, completed from reference TRBV11-2 and TRBJ2-3, reads EAGVAQSPRYKIIEKRQSVAFWCNPISGHATLYWYQQILGQGPKLLIQFQNNGVVDDSQLPKDRFSAERLKGVDSTLKIQPAKLEDSAVYLCASSQPPGHTNTQYFGPGTRLTVL.

Remarks on this clone: A clone one base away is much larger, so this may be a read error. The chain recombines TRBV7-9 with TRBJ2-2, with D hard to call. In germline, CDR1 is SEHNR, CDR2 FQNEAQ (reference sequence). The CDR3 extends over 13 amino acids. Between the trimmed V and J ends, which lost 3 bases and 1 base, there was a span of 3 bases. CDR3 nucleotide sequence: TGTGCCAGCAGCTTCGGGAACACCGGGGAGCTGTTTTTT. It is translated as CASSFGNTGELFF. The full variable domain, its missing parts supplied by reference TRBV7-9 and TRBJ2-2, is DTGVSQNPRHKITKRGQNVTFRCDPISEHNRLYWYRQTLGQGPEFLTYFQNEAQLEKSRLLSDRFSAERPKGSFSTLEIQRTEQGDSAMYLCASSFGNTGELFFGEGSRLTVL.

This clone was counted a few times. This same CDR3 is encoded by further DNA sequences in the sample. This chain links TRBV6-1 with TRBJ1-5; D is perhaps TRBD1 (5 bases). Trimming took off 3 bases at V and 6 bases at J, with 9 bases between the two ends. CDR3 length equals 13 residues. Germline assignment: CDR1 MNHNS and CDR2 SASEGT. CDR3 protein: CASSERRGQPQHF. The CDR3 DNA follows: TGTGCCAGCAGTGAGAGAAGGGGTCAGCCCCAGCATTTT.

The chain has TRBV7-9 and TRBJ2-5; the D is unclear. The J call may not be correct, given that the DNA end is closer to TRBJ2-7. CDR1 is SEHNR and CDR2 is FQNEAQ in the germline V gene (reference sequence). The CDR3 has 14 residues. The CDR3, as DNA: TGTGCCAGCAGCTTTAATAGAGATGCGTACGAGCAGTACTTC. Protein sequence: CASSFNRDAYEQYF.

This clone was counted a single time. Distinct nucleotide sequences in the sample also encode this CDR3. The V gene is TRBV7-9, the J gene TRBJ2-3; 11 nucleotides agree with TRBD2. The trim removed 5 bases at V and 1 base at J, leaving 2 bases unmatched. In germline, CDR1 is SEHNR, CDR2 FQNEAQ (reference sequence). The CDR3 consists of 15 residues. The chain's CDR3 is CASSRGLAGTDTQYF. The CDR3 DNA follows: TGTGCCAGCAGCAGGGGACTAGCGGGCACAGATACGCAGTATTTT.